The rows below give T cell receptor beta chains drawn from one sample of a study of T-cell memory formation after mild COVID-19. TCRdb reprocessed the 5' RACE reads with MiXCR, giving one entry per CDR3 protein. Of 40,000 to 60,000 distinct CDR3 sequences listed, 9% to 15% are singletons. Sequencing input: PBMCs or a T cell subset sorted from them (not recorded which). The receptors come from a man between 18 and 35 years old who had mild COVID-19 (a few samples of this study predate the infection). Cell type and time point are not known. Both conserved end residues are trimmed from each CDR3. Each record gives: J gene, D gene, V gene, CDR3 protein. The D gene is left open where the match is weak.

j_call: TRBJ2-6
d_call: .
v_call: TRBV7-9
cdr3_aa: ASRPQVLRSLSSSGANVLT

j_call: TRBJ2-5
d_call: .
v_call: TRBV7-9
cdr3_aa: ASIRSLQETQY

j_call: TRBJ2-2
d_call: .
v_call: TRBV12-3/TRBV12-4
cdr3_aa: ASSQGDLYTGELF

j_call: TRBJ2-5
d_call: TRBD1
v_call: TRBV20-1
cdr3_aa: SAIRGETQY

j_call: TRBJ2-3
d_call: .
v_call: TRBV12-3/TRBV12-4
cdr3_aa: ASSILRLQY

j_call: TRBJ1-6
d_call: .
v_call: TRBV4-3
cdr3_aa: ASSQDRGRASPLH

j_call: TRBJ1-5
d_call: TRBD1
v_call: TRBV20-1
cdr3_aa: SADLFGPRGNQPQH

j_call: TRBJ2-5
d_call: .
v_call: TRBV7-2
cdr3_aa: ASSETGGLETQY

j_call: TRBJ2-7
d_call: .
v_call: TRBV19
cdr3_aa: ASSRTYSSYEQY

j_call: TRBJ2-7
d_call: TRBD1
v_call: TRBV5-1
cdr3_aa: ASSPPGQGLAEQY

j_call: TRBJ2-5
d_call: .
v_call: TRBV5-4
cdr3_aa: SYKSSRNQETQY

j_call: TRBJ2-1
d_call: .
v_call: TRBV20-1
cdr3_aa: SALEGRNNEQF

j_call: TRBJ1-2
d_call: .
v_call: TRBV4-1
cdr3_aa: ASSQSSLDGLYGYT

j_call: TRBJ1-2
d_call: .
v_call: TRBV7-2
cdr3_aa: ASTPDRPRGYT

j_call: TRBJ1-1
d_call: .
v_call: TRBV5-1
cdr3_aa: ASRVSTEAF

j_call: TRBJ2-3
d_call: TRBD2
v_call: TRBV18
cdr3_aa: ASSPPSGGGTDTQY

j_call: TRBJ1-1
d_call: .
v_call: TRBV20-1
cdr3_aa: SARPANTEAF

j_call: TRBJ2-1
d_call: .
v_call: TRBV14
cdr3_aa: ASSARRLAVSRNEQF

j_call: TRBJ2-2
d_call: TRBD1
v_call: TRBV5-1
cdr3_aa: ASSEGQGNTGELF

j_call: TRBJ2-3
d_call: .
v_call: TRBV7-2
cdr3_aa: ASSPLERGGTQY

j_call: TRBJ2-3
d_call: .
v_call: TRBV27
cdr3_aa: ASSPEWGTDTQY

j_call: TRBJ2-7
d_call: .
v_call: TRBV7-8
cdr3_aa: ASSLKRVSYEQY

j_call: TRBJ2-5
d_call: TRBD2
v_call: TRBV3-1
cdr3_aa: ASSQGATSGGEETQY

j_call: TRBJ2-1
d_call: .
v_call: TRBV3-1
cdr3_aa: ASSLALAKQF

j_call: TRBJ1-6
d_call: .
v_call: TRBV9
cdr3_aa: ASSVERDSPLH